Listed here are 9 T cell receptor beta chains from one sample, sequenced in a study of blood T cells in healthy people across ages. Together with a sample-barcoded 5' primer, a J-beta primer mix was included in a second PCR lasting about 7 to 11 cycles. TCRdb called the 5' RACE reads again in MiXCR, with one record for every CDR3 protein. Of hundreds of thousands of distinct CDR3 sequences listed, around 52% are singletons. Sequences were obtained from blood. The receptors stem from a woman of 80 years or more in good health.

The chain couples TRBV7-4 to TRBJ2-7, with TRBD2 as a possible D gene (7 bases). Germline CDR1 and CDR2: SGHVT and SQSDAQ. The CDR3 loop spans 16 amino acids. Deletions cut 3 bases from V and 6 bases from J, with 21 bases between. The CDR3 loop reads CASSFVRGAGVAEQYF. The DNA for the CDR3 is TGTGCCAGCAGCTTCGTCAGGGGTGCGGGAGTGGCCGAGCAGTACTTC. Together with reference TRBV7-4 and TRBJ2-7, the CDR3 gives the full variable domain: GAGVSQSPRYKVAKRGRDVALRCDSISGHVTLYWYRQTLGQGSEVLTYSQSDAQRDKSGRPSGRFSAERPERSVSTLKIQRTEQGDSAVYLCASSFVRGAGVAEQYFGPGTRLTVT.

The CDR3 DNA sequence: TGTGCCAGCAGAAGAAACACCGGCGGGTCCTACAATGAGCAGTTCTTC. Its translation: CASRRNTGGSYNEQFF. The V call is TRBV28, the J call TRBJ2-1, with D possibly being TRBD2 (5 bases). Trimming removed 6 bases at V and 1 base at J, with 16 bases between. The germline gives CDR1 MDHEN, CDR2 SYDVKM. The CDR3 length is 16 residues. The full variable domain, with the rest looked up from reference TRBV28 and TRBJ2-1, is DVKVTQSSRYLVKRTGEKVFLECVQDMDHENMFWYRQDPGLGLRLIYFSYDVKMKEKGDIPEGYSVSREKKERFSLILESASTNQTSMYLCASRRNTGGSYNEQFFGPGTRLTVL.

Here the CDR3 reads CSATGTSGQETQYF. CDR3 DNA sequence: TGCAGTGCGACCGGGACTAGCGGCCAAGAGACCCAGTACTTC. This sequence joins TRBV20-1 and TRBJ2-5; the match to TRBD2 covers 11 bases. CDR1 is DFQATT, CDR2 SNEGSKA, per germline (reference sequence). V was clipped by 6 bases and J by 1 base; unmatched bases: 4. CDR3 size: 14 residues.

The chain has TRBV28 and TRBJ1-2; TRBD1 matches at 9 bases. Germline V gene sequence: CDR1 MDHEN, CDR2 SYDVKM. This CDR3 is 14 amino acids long. CDR3 sequence reads: CANNRQGEDYGYTF. DNA of the CDR3: TGTGCTAACAATAGACAGGGGGAGGACTATGGCTACACCTTC.

This clonotype was detected ten times or more. The chain uses TRBV20-1 and TRBJ2-1; 12 positions match TRBD2. The V segment lost 6 bases and the J segment 6 bases; nucleotides outside the gene matches: 12. The CDR3 covers 16 residues. Germline values: CDR1 DFQATT, CDR2 SNEGSKA (reference sequence). CDR3 sequence (DNA): TGCAGTGCGCCTCGGACTAGCGGGAAGACGGGCAATGAGCAGTTCTTC. Translated: CSAPRTSGKTGNEQFF.

Comment on this clonotype: A much larger clone differs by one base, so this may be a read error. The chain has TRBV28 and TRBJ2-7, with 7 positions matching TRBD2. The CDR3 length is 15 residues. V trimming: 5 bases; J trimming: 1 base; junction bases outside the gene matches: 8. Germline V CDR1 and CDR2: MDHEN, SYDVKM. The CDR3 DNA follows: TGTGCCAGCAGTCCTAAGACTAGCAGGTCCTACGAGCAGTACTTC. Amino acids: CASSPKTSRSYEQYF.

This chain uses TRBV11-2 with TRBJ2-3; D uncertain. Germline values: CDR1 SGHAT, CDR2 FQNNGV. V was clipped by 1 base and J by 0 bases, with 17 bases between them. The CDR3 spans 18 residues. The CDR3 protein is CASSLGSRYFASTDTQYF. Here the CDR3 DNA reads TGTGCCAGCAGCTTAGGAAGTCGGTATTTTGCTAGCACAGATACGCAGTATTTT.

In this sample, this clonotype turned up a few times. The chain is built from TRBV5-1 and TRBJ2-5, with D possibly matching TRBD1 (6 bases). The CDR3 is made up of 15 amino acids. V lost 5 bases and J lost 4, with 18 bases in between. Germline V lookup: CDR1 SGHRS, CDR2 YFSETQ. The CDR3 is CASSLQGIILETQYF. The CDR3 DNA follows: TGCGCCAGCAGTTTACAGGGAATCATACTAGAGACCCAGTACTTC.

This clonotype has ten or more counts. The CDR3 region has the DNA TGTGCCAGCAGCTTAGGGGGCACAGTAGATACGCAGTATTTT. Its translation: CASSLGGTVDTQYF. V and J are TRBV7-3 and TRBJ2-3; maybe TRBD1 (6 bases). CDR3 length: 14 residues. Trimming removed 2 bases from V and 5 bases from J, with 11 bases in between. Germline CDR1 is SGHTA and CDR2 is FQGTGA. Full variable domain (outside the CDR3, taken from reference TRBV7-3 and TRBJ2-3): GAGVSQTPSNKVTEKGKYVELRCDPISGHTALYWYRQSLGQGPEFLIYFQGTGAADDSGLPNDRFFAVRPEGSVSTLKIQRTERGDSAVYLCASSLGGTVDTQYFGPGTRLTVL.